A single sample is the source of the 14 T cell receptor beta chains below, sequenced in a study of blood T cell repertoires in COVID-19. The method was immunoSEQ multiplex PCR; TCRdb's version includes in-frame clones alone and lacks a portion of them. The table includes about 300,000 clones, 89% detected once. The sample taken for sequencing was PBMCs or T cells enriched from blood (not recorded which). The receptors stem from a man aged 55 to 69 who had recovered from COVID-19.

This clone was seen only a few times. This chain links TRBV4-1 with TRBJ2-1; 12 bases are a match to TRBD2. The junction had 9 bases not matched to a gene; V was cut back by 2 bases and J by 4 bases. Germline CDR1 is MGHRA and CDR2 is YSYEKL. There are 18 residues in the CDR3. The CDR3 spells CASSQPSGGTSGYNEQFF. As DNA, the CDR3 is TGCGCCAGCAGCCAACCCAGTGGCGGGACTAGCGGGTACAATGAGCAGTTCTTC.

V gene TRBV18 combines with J gene TRBJ1-1; possibly TRBD1 for D (5 bases). The CDR3 loop spans 14 amino acids. With 4 bases removed from V and 2 bases from J, the gap between germline ends came to 11 bases. Per germline, CDR1 KGHSH and CDR2 LQKENI. The CDR3: CASSQLDSNTEAFF. The CDR3 DNA reads as TGTGCCAGCTCACAGCTCGACAGTAACACTGAAGCTTTCTTT.

This sequence joins TRBV5-1 and TRBJ2-1; D perhaps matches TRBD2 (5 bases). CDR3 size: 14 residues. Germline assignment: CDR1 SGHRS and CDR2 YFSETQ. Trimming took 3 bases from V and 7 from J, leaving 14 bases between them. The CDR3 DNA is TGCGCCAGCAGCTCGGAACCGCTAGCTAATGAGCAGTTCTTC. Its protein product is CASSSEPLANEQFF.

V gene TRBV28 combines with J gene TRBJ1-2; weak D call: TRBD1 (6 bases). Germline V gene sequence: CDR1 MDHEN, CDR2 SYDVKM. Trimming pared 5 bases from V and 3 bases from J, leaving 10 bases between. CDR3 length equals 13 residues. CDR3 loop: CASSTGTHYGYTF. CDR3 in DNA: TGTGCCAGCAGTACAGGGACGCACTATGGCTACACCTTC.

The rearrangement joins TRBV12-3 or TRBV12-4 to TRBJ2-7; D unclear. The V and J ends lost 2 bases and 0 bases respectively, with 5 bases between them. This CDR3 comprises 13 residues. The CDR3 sequence: CASSLPNSYEQYF. CDR3 DNA: TGTGCCAGCAGTTTACCTAACTCCTACGAGCAGTACTTC.

The J gene is TRBJ1-1, the V gene TRBV19; D is possibly TRBD1 (6 bases). V lost 6 bases and J lost 1, with 12 bases in between. This CDR3 is 14 amino acids long. From germline, CDR1 is LNHDA and CDR2 SQIVND (reference sequence). The CDR3 region is CASSTGRKNTEAFF. CDR3 bases: TGTGCCAGTAGCACAGGGCGAAAGAACACTGAAGCTTTCTTT.

The V call is TRBV19, the J call TRBJ1-2; TRBD1 aligns across 7 bases. Per the germline V gene, CDR1 is LNHDA and CDR2 is SQIVND (reference sequence). The CDR3 has 14 amino acids. V lost 8 bases to trimming and J lost 8 bases; unmatched junction nucleotides: 14. This chain's CDR3 is CASRLTGEARGYTF. CDR3 nucleotide sequence: TGTGCCAGTCGCCTAACAGGGGAGGCGCGCGGCTACACCTTC.

V gene TRBV2 combines with J gene TRBJ2-7, with TRBD1 identical over 10 bases. Trimming removed 6 bases from V and 2 bases from J; junction bases left unmatched: 7. This CDR3 contains 15 residues. Looked up from germline, CDR1 is SNHLY and CDR2 is FYNNEI. Here the CDR3 reads CASRGQGPTPYEQYF. The CDR3, as DNA: TGTGCCAGCAGGGGACAGGGGCCCACTCCCTACGAGCAGTACTTC. Full variable domain (missing parts from reference TRBV2 and TRBJ2-7): EPEVTQTPSHQVTQMGQEVILRCVPISNHLYFYWYRQILGQKVEFLVSFYNNEISEKSEIFDDQFSVERPDGSNFTLKIRSTKLEDSAMYFCASRGQGPTPYEQYFGPGTRLTVT.

The chain carries TRBV18 and TRBJ2-7, with a tentative D call TRBD1 (6 bases). The CDR3 sequence is 16 residues long. Germline V gives CDR1 KGHSH, CDR2 LQKENI. V dropped 3 bases and J dropped 0 bases, with 15 bases sitting between them. CDR3 DNA: TGTGCCAGCTCACCCGTACAGGGTGGTGACTCCTACGAGCAGTACTTC. This encodes CASSPVQGGDSYEQYF.

In this sample, this clone turned up once. The chain links TRBV24-1 to TRBJ1-2; no definite D call. The CDR3 runs 13 residues. CDR1 KGHDR and CDR2 SFDVKD come from the germline V gene. Trimming removed 4 bases from V and 8 bases from J, with 13 bases in between. The CDR3 coding sequence is TGTGCCACCAGTGACCCAGCTGGAGTAGGCTACACCTTC. This sequence encodes CATSDPAGVGYTF.

J is TRBJ2-2 and V is TRBV13; 9 bases fit TRBD2. J gave up 1 base and V 4 bases, and 13 bases lay outside the gene matches. CDR3 length equals 19 residues. The germline V gene encodes CDR1 PRHDT and CDR2 FYEKMQ (reference sequence). The CDR3 protein is CASSSIRTSVILNTGELFF. CDR3 nucleotides: TGTGCCAGCAGCTCAATTCGGACTAGCGTGATTTTGAACACCGGGGAGCTGTTTTTT.

The rearrangement uses TRBV3-1 (or the pseudogene TRBV3-2) and TRBJ2-5; 7 bases agree with TRBD2. The CDR3 has 16 amino acids. Germline trimming cut 4 bases from V and 0 bases from J; bases unmatched to any gene: 8. Looked up from germline, CDR1 is LGHDT and CDR2 is YNNKEL (reference sequence). The CDR3 DNA reads as TGTGCCAGCAGCCCATACGTGGGAGGGTACCAAGAGACCCAGTACTTC. This translates into CASSPYVGGYQETQYF.

This clone was found a few times. V usage is TRBV6-5 and J usage is TRBJ1-4, with unresolved D. There are 12 residues in the CDR3. Trimming stripped 0 bases from V and 7 bases from J, with 3 bases between. Germline CDR1 MNHEY, CDR2 SVGAGI. This CDR3 is CASSYSGEKLFF. CDR3 DNA sequence: TGTGCCAGCAGTTACTCCGGTGAAAAACTGTTTTTT.

This chain connects TRBV5-1 to TRBJ2-1; a weak D match, TRBD2 (5 bases). There are 19 residues in the CDR3. V lost 0 bases, J lost 3 bases, and 22 bases lay in between. Germline CDR1 and CDR2: SGHRS and YFSETQ. The CDR3 here is CASSLVGWMDSGSYNEQFF. In nucleotides, the CDR3 is TGCGCCAGCAGCTTGGTTGGATGGATGGATTCGGGGAGCTACAATGAGCAGTTCTTC.